This TCR beta chain was sequenced in a study of shared clonotypes between healthy human individuals. Naive-designated CD8 cells lacked CD45RO, were positively enriched for CCR7, and omitted terminally differentiated effector memory CD45RA+ cells. Whole-study findings and limits: Rarefaction showed sorted-subset sequencing was incomplete despite large depth.

This table comes from immunoSEQ multiplex PCR, and its TCRdb copy is limited to in-frame clones, with some not included. Of roughly 2,000,000 clones in the sample, about 94% were seen once. With regard to this clone: Its antigen is currently unknown.

This CDR3 has 14 residues. Germline CDR1 MGHRA, CDR2 YSYEKL. The V segment lost 4 bases and the J segment 5 bases; nucleotides outside the gene matches: 7. The V gene is TRBV4-1, the J gene TRBJ1-2; 7 bases match TRBD1. Sample: naive CD8+ T cells from PBMCs. The sequence derives from a man between 18 and 35 years old in good health. Some clones in this sample may be carry-over from other donors' samples. CDR3 amino acids: CASSLEGADYGYTF. Written as DNA, the CDR3 is TGCGCCAGCAGCCTGGAGGGGGCCGATTATGGCTACACCTTC.